This TCR beta chain was sequenced in a study (dated by TCRdb to between 2014 and 2017). Regarding the complete study: Whether tumor-infiltrating Tregs in breast cancer are recruited from blood Tregs or converted in situ from other CD4+ T cell subsets was tested.

The CDR3 numbers 11 amino acids, ends counted. The germline V gene provides CDR1 SGHTA and CDR2 FQGTGA. About this clonotype: Its recognized antigen is unknown. Given the absence of the conserved phenylalanine or tryptophan at the CDR3 end, a read error is likely. Because the CDR3's place on the DNA is in doubt, the DNA is left out and the CDR3 is given as listed by TCRdb.

Broader findings and caveats from the paper: Tumor-infiltrating Treg TCR alpha and beta sequences overlapped most with tumor naive CD4+ T cells, then with blood naive CD4+ T cells. The TCR gene usage of tumor memory CD4+ T cells clustered together with blood and lymph node memory CD4+ cells and with lymph node naive CD4+ cells. Validation in the larger cohort was restricted to a single TCR beta V-J rearrangement rather than whole repertoires.

Full-length TCR variable regions were amplified by 5' RACE PCR with constant-region reverse primers, and semi-nested PCR with Nested Universal Primer A was subsequently performed. Using the ReliaPrep RNA Cell Miniprep System, total RNA was extracted, and the SMARTer RACE 5'/3' Kit was then used to reverse transcribe the RNA into 5'RACE-ready cDNA. Multiplex adaptors were used to barcode the full-length TCR alpha and beta libraries, which were then sequenced on an Illumina MiSeq. Under the source paper's analysis protocol: For each of nine subset-tissue groups, sequencing data from the five patients were combined, and the groups were compared by unsupervised clustering of TCR gene usage. The Morisita-Horn index was used to calculate repertoire similarity, with shared sequences weighted by how much each contributed to each repertoire. TCRdb's own reprocessing of the public reads used fastp at Q25 and MiXCR and kept productive beta chains. Identical CDR3 proteins give one entry, which carries the most common genes and DNA. V and J calls and clone size were set by TCRdb, not the authors. Within this sample are roughly 52,000 distinct CDR3 sequences, with 17% of them counted one time only. The leading ten clones occupy around 2% of the sample.

The Miltenyi Naive CD4+ T Cell Isolation kit was used to purify naive CD4+ T cells, and CD25 microbeads were used to remove Tregs. Tregs, naive and memory CD4+ T cells from tumor, blood and ipsilateral draining lymph nodes of five breast cancer patients underwent full-length TCR alpha and beta sequencing. Ficoll density gradient centrifugation was used to isolate mononuclear cells from lymph nodes or from 50 ml of peripheral blood. FACS confirmed that the sorted cell populations were more than 90% pure. The rearrangement combines TRBV7-3 with TRBJ2-1; the table's TRBD2 call for D was not verified on the DNA. Specimen: naive CD4+ T cells sorted from blood. The sample's cell subset or site label, in plain terms: naive CD4+ T cells, CD4+CD45RA+CD25-. This receptor was obtained from a female donor with breast cancer. The CDR3 region reads CASSLSERKNC.